These T cell receptor beta chains were read from a single sample in a study of identical twins. TCRdb ran MiXCR on the 5' RACE reads and lists one entry per CDR3 protein. The sample includes about 720,000 distinct CDR3 sequences, 15% to 20% seen only once; the top ten take around 13%. The data also belong to a second study, concerning T cells expressing NK-cell markers.

Sequencing was performed on PBMCs. The receptors derive from a woman aged 18-35 years in good health. CDR3s include the opening cysteine and the closing phenylalanine or tryptophan. Fields, in order: D gene, clone size, J gene, V gene, CDR3 DNA, CDR3 protein. D genes are given only for firm matches. Clone size appears in some rows only: once, few, many, or a class for an expanded clone.

d_gene: NA
abundance: few
j_gene: TRBJ2-3
v_gene: TRBV11-2
CDR3nt: TGTGCCAGCAGCTTATTTTTCGGGGCTAGCTTAGGATCAGATACGCAGTATTTT
CDR3aa: CASSLFFGASLGSDTQYF

d_gene: NA
abundance: NA
j_gene: TRBJ2-7
v_gene: TRBV11-2
CDR3nt: TGTGCCAGCAGCTTAGTTTACGGGCGGGAGCAGTACTTC
CDR3aa: CASSLVYGREQYF

d_gene: TRBD1
abundance: many
j_gene: TRBJ1-1
v_gene: TRBV5-6
CDR3nt: TGTGCCAGCAGCCGTCAACTAGACAGGGAGAACACTGAAGCTTTCTTT
CDR3aa: CASSRQLDRENTEAFF

d_gene: NA
abundance: NA
j_gene: TRBJ2-1
v_gene: TRBV12-3/TRBV12-4
CDR3nt: TGTGCCAGCAGGTACACCGGGGGCGCCTCCAATGAGCAGTTCTTC
CDR3aa: CASRYTGGASNEQFF

d_gene: TRBD2
abundance: few
j_gene: TRBJ2-1
v_gene: TRBV15
CDR3nt: TGTGCCACCAGCAGAGGGTCTAGCGGGATTGTTGAGCAGTTCTTC
CDR3aa: CATSRGSSGIVEQFF

d_gene: NA
abundance: few
j_gene: TRBJ2-3
v_gene: TRBV7-2
CDR3nt: TGTGCCAGCAGCTTAGGAATGCGGGTGGGTTTGGATACGCAGTATTTT
CDR3aa: CASSLGMRVGLDTQYF

d_gene: NA
abundance: NA
j_gene: TRBJ2-7
v_gene: TRBV5-1
CDR3nt: TGCGCCAGCAGCTTGGGGTGGAAGGGGGTCGGCGAGCAGTACTTC
CDR3aa: CASSLGWKGVGEQYF

d_gene: NA
abundance: few
j_gene: TRBJ2-7
v_gene: TRBV4-2
CDR3nt: TGTGCCAGCAGCCAAGAGGACTATTTCGAGCAGTACTTC
CDR3aa: CASSQEDYFEQYF

d_gene: NA
abundance: many
j_gene: TRBJ2-1
v_gene: TRBV5-1
CDR3nt: TGCGCCAGCAGCTTGGCAGGCAGTCCCCTGGGTGAGCAGTTCTTC
CDR3aa: CASSLAGSPLGEQFF

d_gene: NA
abundance: NA
j_gene: TRBJ1-5
v_gene: TRBV30
CDR3nt: TGTGCCTGGAGCACCGTGGGGTCCCAGCATTTT
CDR3aa: CAWSTVGSQHF

d_gene: TRBD2
abundance: few
j_gene: TRBJ2-7
v_gene: TRBV6-1
CDR3nt: TGTGCCAGCAGTAATAAAATCGGGACTAGCGCGTACGAGCAGTACTTC
CDR3aa: CASSNKIGTSAYEQYF

d_gene: TRBD1
abundance: few
j_gene: TRBJ1-6
v_gene: TRBV12-3/TRBV12-4
CDR3nt: TGTGCCAGCAGCCATAGGACAGGCGCCACGGGGTTGGCCCTCCACTTT
CDR3aa: CASSHRTGATGLALHF

d_gene: NA
abundance: few
j_gene: TRBJ2-1
v_gene: TRBV20-1
CDR3nt: TGCAGTGCTAGGCCCTTCTTCAACGAGAATGAGCAGTTCTTC
CDR3aa: CSARPFFNENEQFF

d_gene: TRBD1
abundance: NA
j_gene: TRBJ2-5
v_gene: TRBV29-1
CDR3nt: TGCAGCGTCTTCGACAGGGGAGAGACCCAGTACTTC
CDR3aa: CSVFDRGETQYF

d_gene: NA
abundance: NA
j_gene: TRBJ1-6
v_gene: TRBV12-3/TRBV12-4
CDR3nt: TGTGCCAGCAGTTTAGGGGGGCCTTCACCCCTCCACTTT
CDR3aa: CASSLGGPSPLHF

d_gene: NA
abundance: few
j_gene: TRBJ2-1
v_gene: TRBV7-9
CDR3nt: TGTGCCAGCAGCTCCTGGGGCCTCGGATACAATGAGCAGTTCTTC
CDR3aa: CASSSWGLGYNEQFF

d_gene: NA
abundance: NA
j_gene: TRBJ2-7
v_gene: TRBV20-1
CDR3nt: TGCAGTGCTAGAGATCTGGGGGCAGGGTACGAGCAGTACTTC
CDR3aa: CSARDLGAGYEQYF

d_gene: TRBD2
abundance: few
j_gene: TRBJ2-7
v_gene: TRBV20-1
CDR3nt: TGCAGTGCCCGGCCGGGACTAGATTCGGACGAGCAGTACTTC
CDR3aa: CSARPGLDSDEQYF

d_gene: TRBD1
abundance: few
j_gene: TRBJ2-2
v_gene: TRBV6-1
CDR3nt: TGTGCCAGCAGACCCTCCGGGACAGGGGAGGCCGGGGAGCTGTTTTTT
CDR3aa: CASRPSGTGEAGELFF

d_gene: TRBD2
abundance: NA
j_gene: TRBJ2-1
v_gene: TRBV18
CDR3nt: TGTGCCAGCTCCCCTCGGACTAGCGGGGGCCTTCCTAATGAGCAGTTCTTC
CDR3aa: CASSPRTSGGLPNEQFF

d_gene: TRBD1
abundance: NA
j_gene: TRBJ2-3
v_gene: TRBV20-1
CDR3nt: TGCAGTGCTCGGGACAGCCCTAGCACAGATACGCAGTATTTT
CDR3aa: CSARDSPSTDTQYF